The TCR beta chain described here comes from a study of CD8 T cells in ankylosing spondylitis. On this clonotype itself: What it binds is not known.

V lost 6 bases and J lost 2, with 14 bases in between. Germline assignment: CDR1 DFQATT and CDR2 SNEGSKA (reference sequence). There are 14 residues in the CDR3. Study-level points and caveats: A motif in TCR beta, a set of seven to nine highly homologous variants, appeared characteristic of ankylosing spondylitis blood.

TCRdb itself ran the 5' RACE reads through MiXCR, one entry per CDR3 protein. The sample has fewer than 450,000 distinct CDR3 sequences; approximately 17% are singletons. Source material: blood, either unsorted or a sorted T cell fraction (not recorded which). This sequence joins TRBV20-1 and TRBJ1-3; weak D call: TRBD1 (6 bases). This TCR came from a male donor with ankylosing spondylitis. The CDR3 nucleotides read TGCAGTGCCACTACAGGGACGACTGGAAACACCATATATTTT. This codes for CSATTGTTGNTIYF.